This passage covers 20 T cell receptor beta chains from one sample sequenced in a study of cytomegalovirus exposure and HLA in healthy donors. Primers for the PCR totalled 60 Vbeta and 13 Jbeta. The data were produced by immunoSEQ multiplex PCR, yet TCRdb's version contains in-frame clones alone and is incomplete. The data show around 250,000 clones, 80% to 85% seen once. The sequenced sample consisted of PBMCs. All receptors come from a woman aged 55 to 70 in good health and CMV-seropositive.

V is TRBV19 and J is TRBJ1-1; D might be TRBD1 (5 bases). The CDR3 covers 13 residues. The germline gives CDR1 LNHDA, CDR2 SQIVND (reference sequence). V was shortened by 10 bases and J by 2 bases, with 14 bases between the two germline ends. CDR3 protein: CATAQGPNTEAFF. CDR3 bases: TGTGCCACCGCCCAGGGCCCTAACACTGAAGCTTTCTTT.

The chain recombines TRBV19 with TRBJ2-5; a weak D match, TRBD1 (5 bases). Trimming removed 6 bases at V and 3 bases at J, with 17 bases between. The germline V gene encodes CDR1 LNHDA and CDR2 SQIVND (reference sequence). The CDR3 spans 15 residues. Here the CDR3 DNA reads TGTGCCAGTAGAACGTCCGGACGCAGGGAAGAGACCCAGTACTTC. It is translated as CASRTSGRREETQYF. Full variable domain (missing parts from reference TRBV19 and TRBJ2-5): DGGITQSPKYLFRKEGQNVTLSCEQNLNHDAMYWYRQDPGQGLRLIYYSQIVNDFQKGDIAEGYSVSREKKESFPLTVTSAQKNPTAFYLCASRTSGRREETQYFGPGTRLLVL.

In its sample, this clone was seen a few times. The rearrangement joins TRBV28 to TRBJ2-2, with 14 bases that match TRBD2. Trimming cost V 4 bases and J 5 bases; bases outside gene matches: 9. Per germline, CDR1 MDHEN and CDR2 SYDVKM. The CDR3 is made up of 18 amino acids. The CDR3 reads CASSSGLAGEVGTGELFF. The CDR3 region has the DNA TGTGCCAGCAGTTCGGGACTAGCGGGAGAAGTGGGAACCGGGGAGCTGTTTTTT.

The CDR3 nucleotides read TGCGCCAGCAGCCAAGATGGTCCACGTGGGAGCTCCTACAATGAGCAGTTCTTC. Translated, it gives CASSQDGPRGSSYNEQFF. The V and J genes are TRBV4-1 and TRBJ2-1; D may be TRBD2 (5 bases). The germline V and J ends were trimmed by 0 bases and 0 bases, with 15 bases remaining between them. The germline V gene has CDR1 MGHRA and CDR2 YSYEKL. This CDR3 is 18 amino acids long.

The J gene is TRBJ2-5, the V gene TRBV5-1; TRBD1 might be the D (5 bases). The CDR3 is made up of 15 amino acids. The germline V gene has CDR1 SGHRS and CDR2 YFSETQ. Between the trimmed V and J ends, which lost 4 bases and 1 base, there was a span of 14 bases. The CDR3 reads CASSPKSGFQETQYF. The DNA of the CDR3 is TGCGCCAGCAGCCCGAAATCAGGGTTCCAAGAGACCCAGTACTTC. Combining the CDR3 with reference TRBV5-1 and TRBJ2-5 gives the whole variable domain KAGVTQTPRYLIKTRGQQVTLSCSPISGHRSVSWYQQTPGQGLQFLFEYFSETQRNKGNFPGRFSGRQFSNSRSEMNVSTLELGDSALYLCASSPKSGFQETQYFGPGTRLLVL.

This clone has just one count. This chain connects TRBV29-1 to TRBJ2-5, with a possible D match to TRBD2 (6 bases). Germline V gene lookup returns CDR1 SQVTM and CDR2 ANQGSEA. V lost 3 bases and J 4 bases, leaving 12 bases between the germline ends. The CDR3 has 13 residues. CDR3 in amino acids: CSVDGDLVETQYF. The CDR3 nucleotides read TGCAGCGTTGACGGGGACTTAGTAGAGACCCAGTACTTC.

V is TRBV5-1 and J is TRBJ2-7, with D perhaps TRBD1 (6 bases). V lost 4 bases, J lost 5 bases, and 13 bases lay in between. Germline loops: CDR1 SGHRS, CDR2 YFSETQ. The CDR3 length is 13 residues. CDR3 nucleotides: TGCGCCAGCAGCATCCGGACAGAGCACGAGCAGTACTTC. Translation: CASSIRTEHEQYF.

With respect to this clone: The same CDR3 is also encoded by other DNA sequences in this sample. Here the CDR3 DNA reads TGTGCCAGCAGTTTAGGAGGGTACAATGAGCAGTTCTTC. It encodes CASSLGGYNEQFF. The chain carries TRBV27 and TRBJ2-1, with D perhaps matching TRBD2 (6 bases). In germline, CDR1 is MNHEY, CDR2 SMNVEV (reference sequence). The CDR3 is 13 residues long. Trimming took off 2 bases at V and 4 bases at J, with 6 bases between the two ends.

Only a few counts were recorded for this clone. The genes are TRBV6-1 and TRBJ2-1; D call uncertain. Germline V gene sequence: CDR1 MNHNS, CDR2 SASEGT. Trimming left V 6 bases short and J 0 bases short, with 12 bases between. The CDR3 is 15 amino acids. The CDR3 spells CASRPSPSSYNEQFF. The CDR3 DNA is TGTGCCAGCAGGCCCTCACCGAGCTCCTACAATGAGCAGTTCTTC.

This sequence joins TRBV10-3 and TRBJ1-1; the match to TRBD1 covers 8 bases. The V gene end was trimmed by 6 bases and the J gene end by 5 bases; junction bases not matched to a gene: 5. The CDR3 is made up of 13 amino acids. CDR1 ENHRY and CDR2 SYGVKD come from the germline V gene. The CDR3 nucleotides read TGTGCCATCAGCGGACAGGGTCGGACTGAAGCTTTCTTT. It specifies CAISGQGRTEAFF.

The chain recombines TRBV11-2 with TRBJ2-2, with D uncertain. Germline V gene sequence: CDR1 SGHAT, CDR2 FQNNGV. This CDR3 is built from 13 residues. The V gene lost 0 bases and the J gene lost 6 bases, with 5 bases spanning the gap. CDR3 DNA sequence: TGTGCCAGCAGCTTAGAGAGCCCCGGGGAGCTGTTTTTT. Protein: CASSLESPGELFF.

The V gene is TRBV7-9, the J gene TRBJ1-1, with D possibly matching TRBD1 (5 bases). V was pared by 8 bases and J by 1 base, with 14 bases between. CDR3 length equals 14 residues. Germline lookup yields CDR1 SEHNR and CDR2 FQNEAQ (reference sequence). The CDR3 is CASLLQGANTEAFF. CDR3 bases: TGTGCCAGCTTGCTTCAGGGCGCGAACACTGAAGCTTTCTTT.

The V call is TRBV5-1, the J call TRBJ2-3, with D unresolved. V lost 5 bases, J lost 2 bases, and 3 bases lay in between. Per the germline V gene, CDR1 is SGHRS and CDR2 is YFSETQ. The length of the CDR3 is 11 residues. CDR3 coding DNA: TGCGCCAGCAGGGCCACAGATACGCAGTATTTT. Protein product: CASRATDTQYF. Together with reference TRBV5-1 and TRBJ2-3, the CDR3 gives the full variable domain: KAGVTQTPRYLIKTRGQQVTLSCSPISGHRSVSWYQQTPGQGLQFLFEYFSETQRNKGNFPGRFSGRQFSNSRSEMNVSTLELGDSALYLCASRATDTQYFGPGTRLTVL.

This clone came up once. This CDR3 is CASSLVGRAKDTQYF. Written as DNA, the CDR3 is TGTGCCAGCAGCTTGGTAGGCAGGGCAAAAGATACGCAGTATTTT. V is TRBV5-6 and J is TRBJ2-3; a possible D gene is TRBD1 (5 bases). From germline, CDR1 is SGHDT and CDR2 YYEEEE. V gave up 0 bases and J gave up 5 bases, with 13 bases separating them. There are 15 residues in the CDR3.

The chain carries TRBV19 and TRBJ2-3; no reliable D call. Per germline, CDR1 LNHDA and CDR2 SQIVND (reference sequence). V was clipped by 3 bases and J by 7 bases, with 14 bases between them. CDR3 length: 14 residues. The DNA for the CDR3 is TGTGCCAGTAGTATCACCCAAAACTCCAATACGCAGTATTTT. It encodes CASSITQNSNTQYF.

The chain employs TRBV9 and TRBJ1-5, with D perhaps matching TRBD1 (6 bases). This CDR3 is 15 amino acids long. Germline-derived CDR1 and CDR2 are SGDLS and YYNGEE. V was trimmed by 2 bases and J by 4 bases, leaving 13 bases between them. CDR3 sequence: CASSVSGTLNQPQHF. The CDR3, as DNA: TGTGCCAGCAGCGTCTCCGGGACACTTAATCAGCCCCAGCATTTT.

The chain carries TRBV2 and TRBJ2-5, with no clear D. The V end was cut by 7 bases, the J end by 4 bases, with 7 bases between. This CDR3 region has 11 residues. Germline loops: CDR1 SNHLY, CDR2 FYNNEI. CDR3 sequence: CASNKRETQYF. DNA of the CDR3: TGTGCCAGCAATAAGAGAGAGACCCAGTACTTC.

V is TRBV29-1 and J is TRBJ2-7; 7 positions agree with TRBD2. V was pared by 7 bases and J by 3 bases, with 9 bases of the junction left unmatched. The CDR3 length is 13 residues. Germline V gene lookup returns CDR1 SQVTM and CDR2 ANQGSEA. For the CDR3, the DNA is TGCAGCGCCGGAAGCGGGACTCGCTACGAGCAGTACTTC. This translates into CSAGSGTRYEQYF.

The chain joins TRBV6-5 to TRBJ1-2, with D possibly TRBD1 on 6 matching bases. Trimming left V 2 bases short and J 2 bases short, with 6 bases between. CDR1 and CDR2 from the germline V gene are MNHEY and SVGAGI. The CDR3 loop spans 13 amino acids. CDR3 sequence (DNA): TGTGCCAGCAGTTACACAGGGAACTATGGCTACACCTTC. Its protein product is CASSYTGNYGYTF.

The chain recombines TRBV11-2 with TRBJ1-2; D might be TRBD1 (5 bases). CDR3 length: 18 residues. Germline V gene data show CDR1 as SGHAT and CDR2 as FQNNGV. V lost 0 bases and J lost 3, with 20 bases in between. The DNA for the CDR3 is TGTGCCAGCAGCTTAGATTCGTGGGGGGAGCCGGTAGACTATGGCTACACCTTC. Translated, it gives CASSLDSWGEPVDYGYTF.